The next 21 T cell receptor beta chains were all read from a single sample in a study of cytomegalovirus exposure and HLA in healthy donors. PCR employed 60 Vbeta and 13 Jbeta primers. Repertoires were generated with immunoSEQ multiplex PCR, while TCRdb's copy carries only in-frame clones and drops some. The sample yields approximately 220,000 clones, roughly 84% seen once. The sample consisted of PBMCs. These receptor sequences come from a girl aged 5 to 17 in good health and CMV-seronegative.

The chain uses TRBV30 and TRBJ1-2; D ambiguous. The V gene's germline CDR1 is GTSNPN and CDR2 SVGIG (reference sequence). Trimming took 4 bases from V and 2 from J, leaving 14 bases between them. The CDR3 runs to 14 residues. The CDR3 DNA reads TGTGCCTGGACCCTCGGGTCGGCAAACTATGGCTACACCTTC. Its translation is CAWTLGSANYGYTF.

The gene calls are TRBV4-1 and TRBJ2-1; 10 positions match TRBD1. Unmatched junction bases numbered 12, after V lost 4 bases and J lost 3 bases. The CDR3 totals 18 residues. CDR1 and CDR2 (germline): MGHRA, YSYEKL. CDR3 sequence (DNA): TGCGCCAGCAGCCGGGTAGCTCGACAGGGGGCTATCTACAATGAGCAGTTCTTC. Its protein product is CASSRVARQGAIYNEQFF.

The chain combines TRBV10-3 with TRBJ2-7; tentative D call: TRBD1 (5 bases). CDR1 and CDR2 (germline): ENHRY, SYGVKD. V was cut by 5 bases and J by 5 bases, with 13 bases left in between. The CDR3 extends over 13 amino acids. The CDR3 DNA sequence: TGTGCCATCAGTTCCGGCGAAGGGGACGAGCAGTACTTC. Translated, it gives CAISSGEGDEQYF.

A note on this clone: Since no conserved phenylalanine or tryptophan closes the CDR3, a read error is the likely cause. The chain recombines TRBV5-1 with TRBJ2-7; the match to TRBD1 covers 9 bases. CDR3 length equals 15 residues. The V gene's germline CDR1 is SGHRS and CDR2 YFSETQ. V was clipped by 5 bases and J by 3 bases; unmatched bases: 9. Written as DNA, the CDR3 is TGCGCCAGCAGTGTGGGACAGGGCGAAAACTACGAGCAGTACCTC. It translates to CASSVGQGENYEQYL.

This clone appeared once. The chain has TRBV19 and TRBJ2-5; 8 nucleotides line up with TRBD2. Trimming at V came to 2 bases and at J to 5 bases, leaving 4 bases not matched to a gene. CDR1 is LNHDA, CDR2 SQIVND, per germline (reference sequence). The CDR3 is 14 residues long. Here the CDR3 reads CASSITGLEETQYF. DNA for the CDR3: TGTGCCAGTAGTATAACGGGACTAGAGGAGACCCAGTACTTC.

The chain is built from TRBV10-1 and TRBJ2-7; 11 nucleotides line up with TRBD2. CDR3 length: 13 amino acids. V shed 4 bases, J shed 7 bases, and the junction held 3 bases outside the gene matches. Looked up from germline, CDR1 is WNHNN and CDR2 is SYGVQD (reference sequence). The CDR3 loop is CASSVIAGGEQYF. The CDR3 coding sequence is TGCGCCAGCAGTGTGATAGCGGGAGGGGAGCAGTACTTC.

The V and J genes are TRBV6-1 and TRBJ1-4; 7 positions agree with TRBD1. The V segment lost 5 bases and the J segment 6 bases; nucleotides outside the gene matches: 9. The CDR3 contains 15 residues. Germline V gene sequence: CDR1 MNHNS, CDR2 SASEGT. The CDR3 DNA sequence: TGTGCCAGCAGTCCACCCGGGACAGCTGATGAAAAACTGTTTTTT. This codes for CASSPPGTADEKLFF.

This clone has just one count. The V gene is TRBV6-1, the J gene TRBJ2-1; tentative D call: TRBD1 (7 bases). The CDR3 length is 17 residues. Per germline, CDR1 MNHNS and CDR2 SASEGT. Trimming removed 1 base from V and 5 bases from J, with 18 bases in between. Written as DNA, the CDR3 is TGTGCCAGCAGTGAAGTGATTCGGCTCAGGGGGGACAATGAGCAGTTCTTC. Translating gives CASSEVIRLRGDNEQFF.

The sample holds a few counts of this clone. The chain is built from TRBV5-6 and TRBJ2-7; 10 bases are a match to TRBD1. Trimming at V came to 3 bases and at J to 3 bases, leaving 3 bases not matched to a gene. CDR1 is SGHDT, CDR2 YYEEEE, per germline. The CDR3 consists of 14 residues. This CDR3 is CASSSGQGIYEQYF. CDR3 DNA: TGTGCCAGCAGCTCGGGACAGGGGATCTACGAGCAGTACTTC.

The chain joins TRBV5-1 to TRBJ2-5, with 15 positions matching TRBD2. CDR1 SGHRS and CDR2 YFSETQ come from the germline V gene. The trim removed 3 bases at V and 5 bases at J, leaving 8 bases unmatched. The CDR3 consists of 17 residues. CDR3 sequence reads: CASSSGLAGGPKETQYF. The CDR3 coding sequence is TGCGCCAGCAGCTCTGGACTAGCGGGGGGGCCCAAGGAGACCCAGTACTTC.

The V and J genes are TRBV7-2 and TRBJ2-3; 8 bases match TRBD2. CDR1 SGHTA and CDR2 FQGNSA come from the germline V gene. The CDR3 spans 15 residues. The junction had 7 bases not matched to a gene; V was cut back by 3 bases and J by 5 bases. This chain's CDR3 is CASSFGGAGGDTQYF. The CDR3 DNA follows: TGTGCCAGCAGCTTCGGGGGGGCCGGTGGAGATACGCAGTATTTT.

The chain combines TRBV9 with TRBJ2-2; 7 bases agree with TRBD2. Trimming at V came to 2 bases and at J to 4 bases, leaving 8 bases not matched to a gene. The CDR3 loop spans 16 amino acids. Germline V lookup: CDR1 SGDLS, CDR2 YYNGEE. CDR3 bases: TGTGCCAGCAGCGTTTGGGGGGGATCGGGCACCGGGGAGCTGTTTTTT. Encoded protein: CASSVWGGSGTGELFF. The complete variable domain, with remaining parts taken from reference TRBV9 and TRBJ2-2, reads DSGVTQTPKHLITATGQRVTLRCSPRSGDLSVYWYQQSLDQGLQFLIQYYNGEERAKGNILERFSAQQFPDLHSELNLSSLELGDSALYFCASSVWGGSGTGELFFGEGSRLTVL.

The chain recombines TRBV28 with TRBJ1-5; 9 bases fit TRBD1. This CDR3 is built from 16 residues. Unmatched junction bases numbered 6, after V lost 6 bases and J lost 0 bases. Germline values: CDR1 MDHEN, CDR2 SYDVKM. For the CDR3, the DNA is TGTGCCAGCAGGAAAGACAGGGGGATTAGCAATCAGCCCCAGCATTTT. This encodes CASRKDRGISNQPQHF. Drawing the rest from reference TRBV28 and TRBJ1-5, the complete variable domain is DVKVTQSSRYLVKRTGEKVFLECVQDMDHENMFWYRQDPGLGLRLIYFSYDVKMKEKGDIPEGYSVSREKKERFSLILESASTNQTSMYLCASRKDRGISNQPQHFGDGTRLSIL.

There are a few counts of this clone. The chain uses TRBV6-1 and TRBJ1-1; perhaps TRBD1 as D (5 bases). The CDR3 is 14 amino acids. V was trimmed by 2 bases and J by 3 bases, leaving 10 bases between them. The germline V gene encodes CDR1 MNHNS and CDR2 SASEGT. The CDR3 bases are TGTGCCAGCAGTGAACTGGGGCATTACACTGAAGCTTTCTTT. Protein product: CASSELGHYTEAFF.

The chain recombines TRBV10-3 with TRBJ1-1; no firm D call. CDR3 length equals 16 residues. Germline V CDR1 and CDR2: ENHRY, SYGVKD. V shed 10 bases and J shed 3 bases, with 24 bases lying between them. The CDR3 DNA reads TGTGCCACCAGGCGATTATGGGGAAGCGGGGACACTGAAGCTTTCTTT. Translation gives CATRRLWGSGDTEAFF.

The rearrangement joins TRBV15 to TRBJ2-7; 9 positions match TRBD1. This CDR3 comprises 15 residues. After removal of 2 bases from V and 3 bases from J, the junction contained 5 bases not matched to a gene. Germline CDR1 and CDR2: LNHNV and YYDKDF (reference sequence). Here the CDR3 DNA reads TGTGCCACCAGCAGAATCGGACAGGGGAACTACGAGCAGTACTTC. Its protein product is CATSRIGQGNYEQYF.

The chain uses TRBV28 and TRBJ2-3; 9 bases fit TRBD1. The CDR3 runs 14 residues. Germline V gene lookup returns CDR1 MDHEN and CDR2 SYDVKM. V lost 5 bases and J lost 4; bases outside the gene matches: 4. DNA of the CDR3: TGTGCCAGCAGTCTTCGACAGGGGGCAGATACGCAGTATTTT. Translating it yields CASSLRQGADTQYF. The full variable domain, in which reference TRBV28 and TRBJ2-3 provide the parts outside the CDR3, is DVKVTQSSRYLVKRTGEKVFLECVQDMDHENMFWYRQDPGLGLRLIYFSYDVKMKEKGDIPEGYSVSREKKERFSLILESASTNQTSMYLCASSLRQGADTQYFGPGTRLTVL.

The CDR3 nucleotides read TGTGCCAGCAGCCAAAGGGGTCGCGGGGGGGCCTTTGAGCAGTTCTTC. Protein sequence: CASSQRGRGGAFEQFF. V usage is TRBV4-2 and J usage is TRBJ2-1, with 9 bases aligning to TRBD2. Germline assignment: CDR1 LGHNA and CDR2 YNFKEQ. Trimming at V came to 2 bases and at J to 9 bases, leaving 11 bases not matched to a gene. The CDR3 totals 16 residues.

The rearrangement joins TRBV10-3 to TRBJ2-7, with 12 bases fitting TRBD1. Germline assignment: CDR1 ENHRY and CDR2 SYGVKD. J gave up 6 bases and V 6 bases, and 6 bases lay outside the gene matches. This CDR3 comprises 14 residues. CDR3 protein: CAISAGTGGLEQYF. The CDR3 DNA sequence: TGTGCCATCAGCGCCGGGACAGGGGGCCTCGAGCAGTACTTC.

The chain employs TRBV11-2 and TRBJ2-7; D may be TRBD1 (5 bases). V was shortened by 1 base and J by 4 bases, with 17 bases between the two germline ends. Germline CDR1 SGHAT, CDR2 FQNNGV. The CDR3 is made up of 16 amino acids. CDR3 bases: TGTGCCAGCAGCTTAGCTGGGGCTTCCGCTGCGTACGAGCAGTACTTC. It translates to CASSLAGASAAYEQYF.

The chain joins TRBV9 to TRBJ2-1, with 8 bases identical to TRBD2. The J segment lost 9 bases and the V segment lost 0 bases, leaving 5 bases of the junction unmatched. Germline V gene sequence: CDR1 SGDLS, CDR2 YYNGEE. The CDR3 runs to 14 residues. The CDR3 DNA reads TGTGCCAGCAGCGTAGGCGGGGGGCTCGGTGAGCAGTTCTTC. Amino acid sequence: CASSVGGGLGEQFF.